This T cell receptor beta chain derives from a study of T cell responses to AZD1222 COVID-19 vaccine (TCRdb year 2021). Some background on the complete study: Because spike-specific TCR depth and breadth did not differ between the two schedules, AZD1222 recipients who got a second dose at roughly 4 weeks were pooled with those who got a second dose at roughly 12 weeks. Trial participants were enrolled by age into subgroups of 18-55, 56-69 and 70-plus years, and roughly 160, 29 and 62 TCR-sequenced participants, respectively, were included in these subgroups. A total of approximately 240 trial participants underwent TCR sequencing, of whom about 210 received two doses of AZD1222 and about 25 received two doses of the MenACWY control vaccine.

This clone showed up just a few times. No antigen is known for it. The sample holds no much larger clone one base away, and base qualities are not on file. The CDR3 regions of human TCRbeta chains were analyzed by immunosequencing. For the original study's pipeline: Repertoire TCRs were matched against a reference library of SARS-CoV-2-specific TCRs generated with the MIRA antigen-specificity platform. Breadth was defined as the fraction of unique TCRs that were SARS-CoV-2-associated. Depth was defined as the fraction of total T cells that were SARS-CoV-2-associated. Using the MIRA data, each spike-specific TCR was assigned both to the spike region to which the TCR was reactive and to a CD4 or CD8 class. Log10-transformed breadth and depth values were compared by one-way ANOVA with Sidak's multiple comparisons tests. The table comes from immuneACCESS by way of TCRdb, which keeps in-frame sequences with V and J called. Part of the clones is missing from these tables; in studies checked, under half for an unresolved V gene and the rest for unknown reasons. Clone size and V and J calls were adopted from that table, with D and trimming inferred from the DNA. The table for this sample lists about 260,000 clones; approximately 95% of them were counted only once. The ten largest clones represent around 0.6% of the sample.

Results and caveats for the whole study, not just this receptor: In the small 56-69-year group, the increase in depth fell short of significance, most likely because of low power. Participants were mostly white British and included more females than males, and it was suggested by the authors that clonal diversity may have been underestimated. Spike-specific TCR breadth and depth rose significantly after two AZD1222 doses compared with day 0 and with MenACWY recipients. Because no day 14 peak-response samples were available, the repertoires could be characterized only after the peak T cell response. The whole spike protein was spanned by vaccine-associated CD4 TCRs, and dominant responses were seen in regions 160-218 and 743-854. Conclusions about previously exposed vaccinees are limited, since just a handful of AZD1222 recipients were seropositive for SARS-CoV-2 at baseline. Reportedly, close to half of the unique spike-specific TCRs recognized epitopes lying outside the regions that are mutated in the B.1.351 and B.1.1.7 variants.

According to the study, the label for this sample's time point signals: baseline before first vaccination. Vaccinee samples were obtained from the UK trials COV001 and COV002, which included a single-blind randomized controlled phase 2/3 trial of AZD1222 (ChAdOx1 nCoV-19) in healthy adults. Trial participant PBMC samples were collected at day 0 and day 28 after the second dose for TCRbeta chain sequencing. The germline V gene (reference sequence) specifies LNHDA as CDR1 and SQIVND as CDR2. The CDR3 numbers 14 residues from cysteine through phenylalanine. The entry retains the CDR3 DNA only, 42 bases that are in frame from base 1. Trimming takes 5 bases off V and 4 bases off J; junction bases not matched to a gene: 6.

This chain is built from TRBV19 and TRBJ1-2, and 8 junction bases match TRBD1. The source of this sequence is an adult in good health. The sample here was peripheral blood, taken on day 0 of AZD1222 vaccination. The DNA sequence is as follows: TGTGCCAGTAGTCAGGGGGCGAAGGGCTATGGCTACACCTTC. It codes for CASSQGAKGYGYTF.